Shown below are 24 T cell receptor beta chains from a single sample sequenced in a study of blood T cell repertoires in COVID-19. Measured with immunoSEQ multiplex PCR; TCRdb has only the in-frame clones, and not every one. This table holds 80,000 to 90,000 clones, about 87% found once. The source material was peripheral blood. The receptor set was obtained from a man aged 35 to 55 with acute or convalescent COVID-19.

This chain joins TRBV6-2 or TRBV6-3 and TRBJ1-4; D may be TRBD1 (5 bases). V lost 2 bases and J lost 7, with 20 bases in between. Looked up from germline, CDR1 is MNHEY and CDR2 is SVGEGT. The CDR3 has 17 amino acids. Here the CDR3 DNA reads TGTGCCAGCAGTTACGGAAACGGGGGATTCGTAGGTGAAAAACTGTTTTTT. This translates into CASSYGNGGFVGEKLFF.

The chain joins TRBV10-3 to TRBJ1-1; no clear D gene. Per germline, CDR1 ENHRY and CDR2 SYGVKD. V was pared by 10 bases and J by 3 bases, with 15 bases between. The CDR3 runs to 13 residues. The CDR3 DNA is TGTGCCACTATTCGCGGCGAGGACACTGAAGCTTTCTTT. It yields the protein CATIRGEDTEAFF.

J is TRBJ1-3 and V is TRBV5-6; 9 nucleotides match TRBD1. The CDR3 consists of 13 residues. V was clipped by 4 bases and J by 8 bases; unmatched bases: 4. CDR1 is SGHDT, CDR2 YYEEEE, per germline. The chain's CDR3 is CASSAQGADTIYF. The CDR3 coding sequence is TGTGCCAGCAGCGCACAGGGGGCGGACACCATATATTTT.

This clone was recorded once. The chain has TRBV29-1 and TRBJ2-7; D is possibly TRBD2 (6 bases). Per germline, CDR1 SQVTM and CDR2 ANQGSEA. The CDR3 contains 13 residues. V was shortened by 5 bases and J by 1 base, with 12 bases between the two germline ends. Written as DNA, the CDR3 is TGCAGCGTTAAGGGACTCGGGTCCTACGAGCAGTACTTC. This translates into CSVKGLGSYEQYF.

V and J are TRBV30 and TRBJ2-3; D uncertain. There are 12 residues in the CDR3. Looked up from germline, CDR1 is GTSNPN and CDR2 is SVGIG (reference sequence). V lost 2 bases, J lost 0 bases, and 3 bases lay in between. CDR3 coding DNA: TGTGCCTGGAGTTCGAGCACAGATACGCAGTATTTT. Translating it yields CAWSSSTDTQYF.

The CDR3 nucleotides are TGCAGTGCTAGTAAGGCTAGCGGGAGCACAGATACGCAGTATTTT. Its translation: CSASKASGSTDTQYF. The chain uses TRBV20-1 and TRBJ2-3; 8 bases agree with TRBD2. This CDR3 is built from 15 residues. V gave up 3 bases and J gave up 0 bases; unmatched junction bases: 5. Germline CDR1 is DFQATT and CDR2 is SNEGSKA (reference sequence).

This chain joins TRBV27 and TRBJ2-7, with D possibly matching TRBD2 (5 bases). The CDR3 consists of 13 residues. V was trimmed by 3 bases and J by 3 bases, leaving 9 bases between them. The germline V gene has CDR1 MNHEY and CDR2 SMNVEV (reference sequence). Written as DNA, the CDR3 is TGTGCCAGCAGTTTCGGGGAAATCTACGAGCAGTACTTC. It translates to CASSFGEIYEQYF.

The chain carries TRBV5-6 and TRBJ2-7; 9 bases match TRBD1. Germline CDR1 SGHDT, CDR2 YYEEEE. The CDR3 has 15 amino acids. V was clipped by 0 bases and J by 6 bases; unmatched bases: 7. CDR3 loop: CASSLVRDRDTEQYF. As DNA, the CDR3 is TGTGCCAGCAGCTTGGTCCGGGACAGGGATACCGAGCAGTACTTC.

The genes are TRBV7-6 and TRBJ1-6; maybe TRBD1 (5 bases). With 1 base removed from V and 10 bases from J, the gap between germline ends came to 14 bases. Germline assignment: CDR1 SGHVS and CDR2 FNYEAQ. The CDR3 is 15 amino acids. CDR3 loop: CASSLDFAGGSPLHF. Written as DNA, the CDR3 is TGTGCCAGCAGCTTAGACTTTGCCGGGGGGTCACCCCTCCACTTT.

V gene TRBV7-2 combines with J gene TRBJ2-3; 14 positions agree with TRBD2. V trimming: 3 bases; J trimming: 4 bases; junction bases outside the gene matches: 3. The CDR3 consists of 16 residues. Germline V gene lookup returns CDR1 SGHTA and CDR2 FQGNSA. CDR3 bases: TGTGCCAGCAGCTTTCTGACTAGCGGGGGGGCAGATACGCAGTATTTT. It yields the protein CASSFLTSGGADTQYF.

The V gene is TRBV4-2, the J gene TRBJ2-3; 14 nucleotides line up with TRBD2. Per germline, CDR1 LGHNA and CDR2 YNFKEQ. Trimming cost V 0 bases and J 5 bases; bases outside gene matches: 16. The CDR3 totals 21 residues. The CDR3 reads CASSQDIGGLAGAKTLDTQYF. Here the CDR3 DNA reads TGTGCCAGCAGCCAAGATATAGGGGGACTAGCGGGGGCCAAAACCTTAGATACGCAGTATTTT.

V is TRBV13 and J is TRBJ1-3, with D possibly matching TRBD1 (5 bases). This CDR3 has 16 residues. Germline V gene lookup returns CDR1 PRHDT and CDR2 FYEKMQ (reference sequence). V lost 5 bases to trimming and J lost 2 bases, with 16 bases between them. The CDR3, as DNA: TGTGCCAGCAGCCTCAGGGAACCTTTGGCTGGAAACACCATATATTTT. This gives the protein CASSLREPLAGNTIYF.

The gene calls are TRBV19 and TRBJ1-2; D perhaps matches TRBD1 (5 bases). Germline V gene data show CDR1 as LNHDA and CDR2 as SQIVND (reference sequence). V was pared by 8 bases and J by 2 bases, with 15 bases between. There are 14 residues in the CDR3. Written as DNA, the CDR3 is TGTGCCAGTCTGTCCGGGGGACTCAACTATGGCTACACCTTC. Its protein is CASLSGGLNYGYTF.

V is TRBV27 and J is TRBJ2-1; 7 bases match TRBD2. The CDR3 sequence is 20 residues long. Trimming took 5 bases from V and 0 from J; bases not matched to a gene: 19. Germline V gene sequence: CDR1 MNHEY, CDR2 SMNVEV (reference sequence). Here the CDR3 DNA reads TGTGCCAGCAGTCCTGAAAGTCTAGCGGCCTACCCCAGCTCCTACAATGAGCAGTTCTTC. Translation gives CASSPESLAAYPSSYNEQFF.

The chain uses TRBV6-5 and TRBJ1-1; 9 bases match TRBD1. Losses at the gene ends were 5 bases for V and 1 base for J; bases not matched to a gene: 2. The CDR3 loop spans 14 amino acids. Germline V lookup: CDR1 MNHEY, CDR2 SVGAGI. The DNA for the CDR3 is TGTGCCAGCAGTAGGGGACAGGGGAACACTGAAGCTTTCTTT. Its translation: CASSRGQGNTEAFF.

The V gene is TRBV9, the J gene TRBJ1-6; D not certain. The germline gives CDR1 SGDLS, CDR2 YYNGEE. Trimming removed 0 bases from V and 5 bases from J, with 9 bases in between. The CDR3 is 15 residues long. The CDR3 sequence is CASSVAGSHNSPLHF. The CDR3 bases are TGTGCCAGCAGCGTAGCGGGGAGCCATAATTCACCCCTCCACTTT.

This sequence joins TRBV12-3 or TRBV12-4 and TRBJ2-1; 7 bases line up with TRBD1. Trimming cost V 6 bases and J 7 bases; bases outside gene matches: 3. This CDR3 is 12 amino acids long. The CDR3 region is CASRYRGNEQFF. DNA of the CDR3: TGTGCCAGCAGATACAGGGGAAATGAGCAGTTCTTC.

The gene calls are TRBV5-1 and TRBJ2-2; 7 nucleotides agree with TRBD1. V trimming: 5 bases; J trimming: 7 bases; junction bases outside the gene matches: 8. The CDR3 totals 14 residues. Germline CDR1 is SGHRS and CDR2 is YFSETQ. The CDR3 spells CASSVGGAGGELFF. The CDR3 DNA follows: TGCGCCAGCAGTGTAGGGGGCGCAGGCGGGGAGCTGTTTTTT.

In this sample, this clone turned up a few times. CDR3 amino acids: CASSAAPQGASGNTIYF. The DNA of the CDR3 is TGTGCCAGCAGCGCGGCACCCCAGGGGGCCTCCGGAAACACCATATATTTT. The V gene is TRBV9, the J gene TRBJ1-3; 8 bases are a match to TRBD1. The CDR3 loop spans 17 amino acids. Germline V CDR1 and CDR2: SGDLS, YYNGEE. J gave up 4 bases and V 3 bases, and 12 bases lay outside the gene matches.

CDR3 region: CASSLGWSRGPYGYTF. The CDR3 region has the DNA TGTGCCAGCAGTTTAGGGTGGAGCCGAGGGCCCTATGGCTACACCTTC. V gene TRBV27 combines with J gene TRBJ1-2; D gene ambiguous. CDR1 and CDR2 from the germline V gene are MNHEY and SMNVEV (reference sequence). V was clipped by 2 bases and J by 4 bases, with 17 bases between them. This CDR3 spans 16 amino acids.

The chain carries TRBV29-1 and TRBJ1-2; 11 bases match TRBD1. Germline V CDR1 and CDR2: SQVTM, ANQGSEA. After removal of 4 bases from V and 2 bases from J, the junction contained 9 bases not matched to a gene. The CDR3 runs 16 residues. The CDR3 region has the DNA TGCAGCGTTGGGGTGGGGACAGGGGGAGGCAACTATGGCTACACCTTC. It translates to CSVGVGTGGGNYGYTF.

This chain links TRBV7-2 with TRBJ2-1; D gene uncertain. The CDR3 loop spans 18 amino acids. Germline values: CDR1 SGHTA, CDR2 FQGNSA. V was cut by 1 base and J by 0 bases, with 16 bases left in between. The CDR3 region has the DNA TGTGCCAGCAGCTTAGGTCCCCCCGGTGCCAACTCCTACAATGAGCAGTTCTTC. This sequence encodes CASSLGPPGANSYNEQFF.

The genes are TRBV6-2 or TRBV6-3 and TRBJ1-2; 7 nucleotides match TRBD1. V lost 6 bases to trimming and J lost 4 bases; unmatched junction nucleotides: 17. The CDR3 length is 17 residues. Looked up from germline, CDR1 is MNHEY and CDR2 is SVGEGT. The CDR3 region has the DNA TGTGCCAGCAGCTTAAACCGAATCCAGGGGGAATCCTATGGCTACACCTTC. This translates into CASSLNRIQGESYGYTF.

The V gene is TRBV3-1 (or the pseudogene TRBV3-2), the J gene TRBJ1-5; 7 nucleotides match TRBD1. The germline gives CDR1 LGHDT, CDR2 YNNKEL (reference sequence). Trimming at V came to 0 bases and at J to 4 bases, leaving 3 bases not matched to a gene. The CDR3 extends over 15 amino acids. Written as DNA, the CDR3 is TGTGCCAGCAGCCAAGAGAAGACAGGGAATCAGCCCCAGCATTTT. Protein product: CASSQEKTGNQPQHF.